A selection of T cell receptor beta chains follows, all from one sample in a study of blood T cell repertoires in COVID-19. The assay was immunoSEQ multiplex PCR, and TCRdb's table has in-frame clones only and misses some. The data hold 130,000 to 150,000 clones, with under 85% observed a single time. The sequencing sample was made of peripheral blood. Every receptor here comes from a human donor in a cohort sampled during active COVID-19. CDR3s leave out the opening cysteine and the closing phenylalanine or tryptophan.

J | V | CDR3
TRBJ2-7 | TRBV19 | ASTLSAGERLAYEQY
TRBJ1-1 | TRBV12-3/TRBV12-4 | ASRLGGRTEAF
TRBJ2-1 | TRBV19 | ASKIAGGAGNEQF
TRBJ1-3 | TRBV11-3 | ASSADSNTIY
TRBJ1-4 | TRBV10-3 | ATLPGQGYEKLF
TRBJ1-1 | TRBV6-2/TRBV6-3 | ASSWAGRTEAF
TRBJ2-7 | TRBV28 | ASDSRTGPTYEQY
TRBJ2-2 | TRBV9 | ASSVDPISGGLGTGELF
TRBJ1-4 | TRBV11-2 | ASSLNRVGEKLF
TRBJ1-1 | TRBV28 | ASSLRGLNTEAF
TRBJ1-2 | TRBV7-2 | ASSQPGTGGYGYT
TRBJ1-2 | TRBV7-2 | ASSLDRVGGYT
TRBJ2-7 | TRBV6-5 | ASKKGQDPPYEQY
TRBJ2-7 | TRBV6-6 | ASSPYMGTPSEQY
TRBJ2-7 | TRBV4-1 | ASSHRPGQETYEQY
TRBJ1-1 | TRBV6-6 | ASEENTEAF
TRBJ1-2 | TRBV6-1 | ASSEGGSGNYGYT
TRBJ2-4 | TRBV7-2 | ASSLDSLGIQY
TRBJ2-1 | TRBV9 | ASSVENRGGQF
TRBJ1-5 | TRBV6-5 | ASSTMSSQPQH
TRBJ2-5 | TRBV29-1 | SVSPGQETQY
TRBJ2-3 | TRBV11-2 | ASSLDKAGPSTDTQY